The entry that follows covers one T cell receptor beta chain sequence. Its antigen is not identified. The sample is drawn from a study of cytomegalovirus exposure and HLA in healthy donors. In the study overall: Early on, a data release was issued that held roughly 80 million unique TCRs from HLA-typed donors.

Germline trimming cut 6 bases from V and 6 bases from J; bases unmatched to any gene: 9. Germline CDR1 KGHSH, CDR2 LQKENI. The CDR3 is 15 amino acids. General study findings and limits: For most TCR beta V segments, an earlier analysis put the productive rate at about 87% or about 30% of the time. Association with HLA alleles at 0.05 false discovery rate was found for about 17,000 TCR beta sequences in a later analysis.

PCR involved 60 Vbeta and 13 Jbeta primers. Sequenced by immunoSEQ multiplex PCR; TCRdb stores in-frame clones only, minus some. Counted here are 95,000 to 150,000 clones, 75% to 80% occurring once; the ten biggest clones make up approximately 3.8%. Sequenced: PBMCs. The V gene is TRBV18, the J gene TRBJ1-4, with TRBD1 identical over 8 bases. This receptor was identified in a man aged 35 to 55 in good health and CMV-seronegative. The CDR3 is CASSHGTGDDEKLFF. In DNA, the CDR3 is TGTGCCAGCTCCCACGGGACAGGCGATGATGAAAAACTGTTTTTT.